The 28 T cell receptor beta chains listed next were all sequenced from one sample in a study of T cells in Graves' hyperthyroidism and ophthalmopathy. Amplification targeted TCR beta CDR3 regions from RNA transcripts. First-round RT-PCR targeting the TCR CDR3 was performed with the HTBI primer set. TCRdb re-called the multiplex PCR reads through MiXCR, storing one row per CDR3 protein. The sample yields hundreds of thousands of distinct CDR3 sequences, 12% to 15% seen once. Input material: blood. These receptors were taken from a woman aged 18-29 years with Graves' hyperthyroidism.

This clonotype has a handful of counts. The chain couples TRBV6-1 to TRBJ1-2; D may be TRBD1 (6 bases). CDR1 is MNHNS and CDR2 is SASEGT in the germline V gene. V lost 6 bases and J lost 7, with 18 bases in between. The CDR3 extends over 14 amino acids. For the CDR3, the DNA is TGTGCCAGCAGCTACGGTGGGGGGCGGGGTGGCTACACCTTC. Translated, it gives CASSYGGGRGGYTF.

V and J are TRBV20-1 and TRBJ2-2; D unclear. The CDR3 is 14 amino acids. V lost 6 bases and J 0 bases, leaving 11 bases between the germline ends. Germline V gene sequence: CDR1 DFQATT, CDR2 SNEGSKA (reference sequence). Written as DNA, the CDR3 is TGCAGTGCCCTCGACGGATCGAACACCGGGGAGCTGTTTTTT. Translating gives CSALDGSNTGELFF.

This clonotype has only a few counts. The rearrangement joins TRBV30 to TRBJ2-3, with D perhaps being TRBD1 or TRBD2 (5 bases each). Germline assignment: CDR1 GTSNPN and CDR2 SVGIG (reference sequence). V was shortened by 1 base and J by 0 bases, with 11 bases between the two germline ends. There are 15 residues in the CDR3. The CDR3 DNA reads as TGTGCCTGGAGTGACTTTGGGGGAAGCACAGATACGCAGTATTTT. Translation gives CAWSDFGGSTDTQYF. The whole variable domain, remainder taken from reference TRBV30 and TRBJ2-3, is SQTIHQWPATLVQPVGSPLSLECTVEGTSNPNLYWYRQAAGRGLQLLFYSVGIGQISSEVPQNLSASRPQDRQFILSSKKLLLSDSGFYLCAWSDFGGSTDTQYFGPGTRLTVL.

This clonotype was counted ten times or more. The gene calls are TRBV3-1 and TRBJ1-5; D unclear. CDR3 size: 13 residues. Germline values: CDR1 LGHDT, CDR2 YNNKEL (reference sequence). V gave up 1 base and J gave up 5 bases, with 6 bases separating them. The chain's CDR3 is CASSQGVHQPQHF. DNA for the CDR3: TGTGCCAGCAGCCAAGGGGTCCATCAGCCCCAGCATTTT.

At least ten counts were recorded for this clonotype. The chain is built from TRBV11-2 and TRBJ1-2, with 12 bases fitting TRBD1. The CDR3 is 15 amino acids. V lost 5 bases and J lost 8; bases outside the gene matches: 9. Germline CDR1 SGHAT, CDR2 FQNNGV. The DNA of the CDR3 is TGTGCCAGCAGCCGGCCGGGACAGGGGGCCAAAGGCTACACCTTC. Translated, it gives CASSRPGQGAKGYTF.

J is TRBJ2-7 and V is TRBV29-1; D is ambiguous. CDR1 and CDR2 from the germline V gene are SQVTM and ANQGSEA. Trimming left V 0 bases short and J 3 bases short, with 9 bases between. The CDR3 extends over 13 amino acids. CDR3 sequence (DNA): TGCAGCGTTGAAGAGTCGGACCACTACGAGCAGTACTTC. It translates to CSVEESDHYEQYF.

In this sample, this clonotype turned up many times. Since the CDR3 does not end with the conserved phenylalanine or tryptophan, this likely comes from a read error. CDR3 sequence (DNA): TGTGCCAGCAGCCCTACAGGGGGAACTGAAGCTTTCCTT. Protein: CASSPTGGTEAFL. The genes are TRBV13 and TRBJ1-1; 8 bases are shared with TRBD1. The germline V gene encodes CDR1 PRHDT and CDR2 FYEKMQ (reference sequence). The CDR3 runs to 13 residues. The V gene end was trimmed by 5 bases and the J gene end by 5 bases; junction bases not matched to a gene: 4.

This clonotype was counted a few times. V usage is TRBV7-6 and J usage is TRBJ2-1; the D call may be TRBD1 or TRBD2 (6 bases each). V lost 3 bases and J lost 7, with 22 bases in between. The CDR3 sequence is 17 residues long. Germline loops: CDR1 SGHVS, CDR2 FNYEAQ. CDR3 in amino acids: CASSFSWKRRGENEQFF. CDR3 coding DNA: TGTGCCAGCAGCTTTAGTTGGAAGCGAAGGGGGGAAAATGAGCAGTTCTTC.

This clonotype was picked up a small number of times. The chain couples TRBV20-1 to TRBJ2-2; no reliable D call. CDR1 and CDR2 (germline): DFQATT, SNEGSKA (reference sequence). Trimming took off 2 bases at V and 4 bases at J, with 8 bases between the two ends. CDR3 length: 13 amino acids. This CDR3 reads CSARPRSTGELFF. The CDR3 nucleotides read TGCAGTGCTAGACCCCGGAGCACCGGGGAGCTGTTTTTT.

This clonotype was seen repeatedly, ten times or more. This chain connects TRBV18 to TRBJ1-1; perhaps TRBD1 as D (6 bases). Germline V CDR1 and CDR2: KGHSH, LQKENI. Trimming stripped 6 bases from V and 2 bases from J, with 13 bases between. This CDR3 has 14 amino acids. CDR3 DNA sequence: TGTGCCAGCTCCCCCGGGACACCAAACACTGAAGCTTTCTTT. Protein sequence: CASSPGTPNTEAFF. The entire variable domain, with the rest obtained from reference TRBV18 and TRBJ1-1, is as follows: NAGVMQNPRHLVRRRGQEARLRCSPMKGHSHVYWYRQLPEEGLKFMVYLQKENIIDESGMPKERFSAEFPKEGPSILRIQQVVRGDSAAYFCASSPGTPNTEAFFGQGTRLTVV.

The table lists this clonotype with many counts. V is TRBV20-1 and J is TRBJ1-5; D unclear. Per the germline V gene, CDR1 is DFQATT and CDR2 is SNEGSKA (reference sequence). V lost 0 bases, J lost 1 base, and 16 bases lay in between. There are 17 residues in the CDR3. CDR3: CSARDPLRVSSNQPQHF. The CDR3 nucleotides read TGCAGTGCTAGAGATCCGTTACGGGTGTCAAGCAATCAGCCCCAGCATTTT.

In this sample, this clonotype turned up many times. The CDR3 reads CASSLSGRDDTQYF. CDR3 in DNA: TGTGCCAGCAGCCTCAGCGGGAGGGACGATACGCAGTATTTT. The V gene is TRBV7-3, the J gene TRBJ2-3; 10 nucleotides align to TRBD2. The V gene end was trimmed by 5 bases and the J gene end by 6 bases; junction bases not matched to a gene: 5. The CDR3 runs 14 residues. From germline, CDR1 is SGHTA and CDR2 FQGTGA. The complete variable domain, with remaining parts taken from reference TRBV7-3 and TRBJ2-3, reads GAGVSQTPSNKVTEKGKYVELRCDPISGHTALYWYRQSLGQGPEFLIYFQGTGAADDSGLPNDRFFAVRPEGSVSTLKIQRTERGDSAVYLCASSLSGRDDTQYFGPGTRLTVL.

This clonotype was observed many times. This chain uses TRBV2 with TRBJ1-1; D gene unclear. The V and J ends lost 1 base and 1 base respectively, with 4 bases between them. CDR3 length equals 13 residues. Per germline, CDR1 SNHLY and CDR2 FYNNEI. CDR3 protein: CASSEERNTEAFF. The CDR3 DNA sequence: TGTGCCAGCAGTGAAGAACGGAACACTGAAGCTTTCTTT.

CDR3 residues: CASRLGHQNTEAFF. In DNA, the CDR3 is TGTGCCAGCAGGCTGGGACACCAGAACACTGAAGCTTTCTTT. The chain joins TRBV5-6 to TRBJ1-1; possible D gene TRBD1, 6 bases. Germline CDR1 SGHDT, CDR2 YYEEEE. V was shortened by 5 bases and J by 1 base, with 12 bases between the two germline ends. The CDR3 has 14 residues.

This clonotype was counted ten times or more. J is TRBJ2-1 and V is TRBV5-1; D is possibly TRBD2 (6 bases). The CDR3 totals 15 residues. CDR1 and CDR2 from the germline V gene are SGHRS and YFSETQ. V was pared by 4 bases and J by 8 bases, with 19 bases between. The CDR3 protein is CASSPGDGRGDEQFF. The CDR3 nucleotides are TGCGCCAGCAGCCCCGGGGACGGGAGAGGGGATGAGCAGTTCTTC.

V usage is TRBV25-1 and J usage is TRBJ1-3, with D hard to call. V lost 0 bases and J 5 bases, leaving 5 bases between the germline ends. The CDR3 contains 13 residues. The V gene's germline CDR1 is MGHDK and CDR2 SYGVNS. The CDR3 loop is CASSEYARNTIYF. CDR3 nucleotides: TGTGCCAGCAGTGAATATGCCAGAAACACCATATATTTT.

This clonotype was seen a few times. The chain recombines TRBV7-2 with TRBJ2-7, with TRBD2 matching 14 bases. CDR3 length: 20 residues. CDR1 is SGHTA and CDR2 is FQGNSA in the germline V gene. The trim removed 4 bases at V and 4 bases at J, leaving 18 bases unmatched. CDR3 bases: TGTGCCAGCAGCTCGGGACTAGCGGGAGTTAACAAGGTTCCCGATTACGAGCAGTACTTC. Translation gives CASSSGLAGVNKVPDYEQYF.

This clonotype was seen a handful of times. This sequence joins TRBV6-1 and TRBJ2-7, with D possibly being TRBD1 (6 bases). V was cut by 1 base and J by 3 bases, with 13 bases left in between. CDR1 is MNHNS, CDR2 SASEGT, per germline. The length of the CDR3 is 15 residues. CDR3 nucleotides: TGTGCCAGCAGTGAAGGAACAGGGCCCCTCTACGAGCAGTACTTC. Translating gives CASSEGTGPLYEQYF.

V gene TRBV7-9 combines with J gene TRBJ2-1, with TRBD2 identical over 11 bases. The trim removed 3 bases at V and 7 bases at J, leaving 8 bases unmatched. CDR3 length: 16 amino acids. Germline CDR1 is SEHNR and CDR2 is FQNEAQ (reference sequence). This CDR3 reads CASSFSGRAESNEQFF. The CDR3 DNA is TGTGCCAGCAGCTTTAGCGGGAGGGCCGAGTCGAATGAGCAGTTCTTC.

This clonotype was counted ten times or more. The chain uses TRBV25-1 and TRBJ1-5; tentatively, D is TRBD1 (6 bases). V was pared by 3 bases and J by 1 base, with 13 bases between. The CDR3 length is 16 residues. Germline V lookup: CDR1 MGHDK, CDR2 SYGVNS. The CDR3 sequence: CASSDSQGGSNQPQHF. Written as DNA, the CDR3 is TGTGCCAGCAGTGATTCACAGGGTGGAAGCAATCAGCCCCAGCATTTT. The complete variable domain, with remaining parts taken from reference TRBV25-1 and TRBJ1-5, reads EADIYQTPRYLVIGTGKKITLECSQTMGHDKMYWYQQDPGMELHLIHYSYGVNSTEKGDLSSESTVSRIRTEHFPLTLESARPSHTSQYLCASSDSQGGSNQPQHFGDGTRLSIL.

The CDR3: CSAPLPGDSTDTQYF. Written as DNA, the CDR3 is TGCAGTGCTCCTCTCCCGGGTGATAGCACAGATACGCAGTATTTT. The V call is TRBV20-1, the J call TRBJ2-3; D call uncertain. The CDR3 spans 15 residues. V lost 5 bases and J lost 0, with 15 bases in between. The V gene's germline CDR1 is DFQATT and CDR2 SNEGSKA (reference sequence).

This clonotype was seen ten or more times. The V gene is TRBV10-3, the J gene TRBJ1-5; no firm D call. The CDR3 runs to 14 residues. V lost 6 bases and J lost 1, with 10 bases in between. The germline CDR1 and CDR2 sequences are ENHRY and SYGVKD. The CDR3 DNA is TGTGCCATCAGCCGGGAGGCGAGCAATCAGCCCCAGCATTTT. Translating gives CAISREASNQPQHF.

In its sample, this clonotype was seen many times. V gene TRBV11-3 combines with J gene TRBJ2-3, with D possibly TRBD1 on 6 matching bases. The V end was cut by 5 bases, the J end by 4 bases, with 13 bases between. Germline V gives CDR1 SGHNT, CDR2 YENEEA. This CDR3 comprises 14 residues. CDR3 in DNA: TGTGCCAGCAGCGCCCGACAGGCCCCAGATACGCAGTATTTT. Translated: CASSARQAPDTQYF.

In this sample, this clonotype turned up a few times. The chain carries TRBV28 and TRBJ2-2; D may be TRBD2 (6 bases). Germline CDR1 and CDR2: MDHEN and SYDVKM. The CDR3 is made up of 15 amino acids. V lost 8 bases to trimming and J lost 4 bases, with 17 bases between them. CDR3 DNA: TGTGCCAGCGAGGACTCCCGGGAGAGCACCGGGGAGCTGTTTTTT. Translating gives CASEDSRESTGELFF.

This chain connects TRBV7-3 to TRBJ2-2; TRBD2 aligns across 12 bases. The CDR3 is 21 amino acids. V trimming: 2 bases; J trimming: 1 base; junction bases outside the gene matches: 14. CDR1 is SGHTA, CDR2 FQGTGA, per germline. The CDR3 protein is CASSLRGRERLAGENTGELFF. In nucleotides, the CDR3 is TGTGCCAGCAGCTTACGGGGGAGAGAGCGACTAGCGGGAGAGAACACCGGGGAGCTGTTTTTT.

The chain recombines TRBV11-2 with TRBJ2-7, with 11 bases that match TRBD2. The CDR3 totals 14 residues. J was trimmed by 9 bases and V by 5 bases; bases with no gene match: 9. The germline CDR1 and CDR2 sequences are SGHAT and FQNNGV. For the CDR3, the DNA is TGTGCCAGCAGCCCGACTAGCGGGAACCGAGGGCAGTACTTC. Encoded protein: CASSPTSGNRGQYF.

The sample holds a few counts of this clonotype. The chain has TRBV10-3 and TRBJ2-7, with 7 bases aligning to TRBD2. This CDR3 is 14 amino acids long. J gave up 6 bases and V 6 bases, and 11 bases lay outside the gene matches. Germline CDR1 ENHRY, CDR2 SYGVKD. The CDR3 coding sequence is TGTGCCATCAGCAGTAGTGGGGGGGTCAGCGAGCAGTACTTC. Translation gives CAISSSGGVSEQYF.

The CDR3 DNA is TGTGCCATCAGTGATCCCGACAGAAATTACGAGCAGTACTTC. Its translation: CAISDPDRNYEQYF. The chain is built from TRBV10-3 and TRBJ2-7; perhaps TRBD1 as D (5 bases). The CDR3 totals 14 residues. Trimming took 3 bases from V and 4 from J, leaving 13 bases between them. Per the germline V gene, CDR1 is ENHRY and CDR2 is SYGVKD.